This section outlines one TCR beta chain sequence together with its context. This sample was taken from a study of shared clonotypes between healthy human individuals. Assay: immunoSEQ multiplex PCR; the TCRdb copy retains only in-frame clones and omits some. The table includes 700,000 to 950,000 clones, approximately 96% detected once. The ends lost 4 bases at V and 0 bases at J; junction bases unmatched: 3. Germline CDR1 is SGHRS and CDR2 is YFSETQ. The CDR3 is made up of 17 amino acids. CD45RO negativity and positive selection for CCR7 defined naive CD8 cells, a population that excluded terminally differentiated effector memory CD45RA+ cells.

The source of this sequence is a man aged 25-45 years in good health. This chain uses TRBV5-1 with TRBJ2-1; 14 nucleotides align to TRBD2. Material for sequencing was naive CD8+ T cells sorted from blood. The CDR3 spells CASSRGLAGASYNEQFF. Written as DNA, the CDR3 is TGCGCCAGCAGCCGGGGACTAGCGGGGGCCTCCTACAATGAGCAGTTCTTC.